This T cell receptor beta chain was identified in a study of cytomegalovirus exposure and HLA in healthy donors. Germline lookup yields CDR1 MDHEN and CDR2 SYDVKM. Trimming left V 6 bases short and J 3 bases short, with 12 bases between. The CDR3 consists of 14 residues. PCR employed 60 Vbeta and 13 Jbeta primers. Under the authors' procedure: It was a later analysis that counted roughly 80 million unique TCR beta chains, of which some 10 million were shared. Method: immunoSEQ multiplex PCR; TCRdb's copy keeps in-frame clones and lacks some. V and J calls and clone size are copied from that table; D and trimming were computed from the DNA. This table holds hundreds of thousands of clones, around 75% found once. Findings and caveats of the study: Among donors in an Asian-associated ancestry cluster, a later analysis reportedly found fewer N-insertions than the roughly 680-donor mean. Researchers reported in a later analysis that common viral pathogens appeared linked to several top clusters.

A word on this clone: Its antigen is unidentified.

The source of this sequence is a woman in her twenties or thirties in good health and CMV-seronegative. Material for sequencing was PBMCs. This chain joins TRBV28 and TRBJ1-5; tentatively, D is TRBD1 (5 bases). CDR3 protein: CASRNQGNNQPQHF. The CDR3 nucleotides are TGTGCCAGCAGGAATCAGGGAAACAATCAGCCCCAGCATTTT.